This is a list of T cell receptor beta chains from one sample in a study of blood T cells in healthy people across ages. TCRdb re-called the 5' RACE reads with MiXCR, one entry per CDR3 protein. In the table there are about 1,500,000 distinct CDR3 sequences, 28% of which are singletons. What was sequenced was blood. These receptors all stem from a woman younger than 45 in good health. CDR3s include the opening cysteine and the closing phenylalanine or tryptophan. The order of the fields is D gene, J gene, V gene, clone size, CDR3 DNA, CDR3 protein. The D gene is left open where the match is weak. Part of the rows lack a size; the others show once, few, many or a class for expanded clones.

d_gene: .; j_gene: TRBJ2-3; v_gene: TRBV29-1; abundance: .; CDR3nt: TGCAGCGTTCGCGGTCGCCTCCGGGATACGCAGTATTTT; CDR3aa: CSVRGRLRDTQYF
d_gene: .; j_gene: TRBJ2-1; v_gene: TRBV19; abundance: .; CDR3nt: TGTGCCAGTAGTATAGATATTACAGGGTATCCGTTCTTC; CDR3aa: CASSIDITGYPFF
d_gene: .; j_gene: TRBJ2-1; v_gene: TRBV20-1; abundance: .; CDR3nt: TGCAGTGCTAGAGGGTACGGGCGGAATGAGCAGTTCTTC; CDR3aa: CSARGYGRNEQFF
d_gene: .; j_gene: TRBJ2-2; v_gene: TRBV9; abundance: .; CDR3nt: TGTGCCAGCAGCGTAACAACGGGAGAATCCGGGGAGCTGTTTTTT; CDR3aa: CASSVTTGESGELFF
d_gene: .; j_gene: TRBJ2-3; v_gene: TRBV7-2; abundance: .; CDR3nt: TGTGCCAGCAGCCAGGATGGATGGAGCACAGATACGCAGTATTTT; CDR3aa: CASSQDGWSTDTQYF
d_gene: TRBD2; j_gene: TRBJ2-3; v_gene: TRBV7-2; abundance: few; CDR3nt: TGTGCCAGCAGCTCACCTAGCGGGATTAAAGATACGCAGTATTTT; CDR3aa: CASSSPSGIKDTQYF
d_gene: TRBD2; j_gene: TRBJ2-4; v_gene: TRBV28; abundance: few; CDR3nt: TGTGCCAGCAGGATCGGGGGGGCCAAAAACATTCAGTACTTC; CDR3aa: CASRIGGAKNIQYF
d_gene: TRBD2; j_gene: TRBJ2-7; v_gene: TRBV14; abundance: .; CDR3nt: TGTGCCAGCAGCCAATGGACTAGCGGGAGCTACGAGCAGTACTTC; CDR3aa: CASSQWTSGSYEQYF
d_gene: TRBD1; j_gene: TRBJ1-2; v_gene: TRBV18; abundance: few; CDR3nt: TGTGCCAGCTCACCCGGGACAGGTGAAGTAAGTGACTATGGCTACACCTTC; CDR3aa: CASSPGTGEVSDYGYTF
d_gene: .; j_gene: TRBJ1-6; v_gene: TRBV12-3/TRBV12-4; abundance: .; CDR3nt: TGTGCCAGCAGAGGGGGGGGTGAATTGTATAATTCACCCCTCCACTTT; CDR3aa: CASRGGGELYNSPLHF
d_gene: TRBD1; j_gene: TRBJ2-1; v_gene: TRBV4-1; abundance: .; CDR3nt: TGCGCCAGCAGCCAAGCGGGGGGACAGGGAAACTGGGGCGAGCAGTTCTTC; CDR3aa: CASSQAGGQGNWGEQFF
d_gene: .; j_gene: TRBJ2-7; v_gene: TRBV29-1; abundance: many; CDR3nt: TGCAGCGTTTCCATGGGGGCGACCTACGAGCAGTACTTC; CDR3aa: CSVSMGATYEQYF
d_gene: .; j_gene: TRBJ2-5; v_gene: TRBV7-2; abundance: few; CDR3nt: TGTGCCAGCAGCTTAGTAGCGAGACGACGGACTCAAGAGACCCAGTACTTC; CDR3aa: CASSLVARRRTQETQYF
d_gene: .; j_gene: TRBJ2-7; v_gene: TRBV12-3/TRBV12-4; abundance: .; CDR3nt: TGTGCCAGTAGTTTAGTGGGAGAGCAAGAGCAGTACTTC; CDR3aa: CASSLVGEQEQYF
d_gene: .; j_gene: TRBJ2-1; v_gene: TRBV5-1; abundance: few; CDR3nt: TGCGCCAACAGCTTGATTCCGGGGGCCTCCTACAATGAGCAGTTCTTC; CDR3aa: CANSLIPGASYNEQFF
d_gene: .; j_gene: TRBJ2-5; v_gene: TRBV11-2; abundance: .; CDR3nt: TGTGCCAGCAGCTTAGAAGGGTGGGAGACCCTGTACTTC; CDR3aa: CASSLEGWETLYF
d_gene: .; j_gene: TRBJ1-6; v_gene: TRBV7-2; abundance: few; CDR3nt: TGTGCCAGCAGCTTAGATGCGGGGAATTCACCCCTCCACTTT; CDR3aa: CASSLDAGNSPLHF
d_gene: TRBD2; j_gene: TRBJ2-1; v_gene: TRBV20-1; abundance: .; CDR3nt: TGCAGTGCTCGATCGTTGGGGACTAGCGGGGGGCGGGCGCACAATGAGCAGTTCTTC; CDR3aa: CSARSLGTSGGRAHNEQFF
d_gene: .; j_gene: TRBJ2-5; v_gene: TRBV5-1; abundance: few; CDR3nt: TGCGCCAGCAGCTTGGGGCCTGGCGGGGCCCAAAAGACCCAGTACTTC; CDR3aa: CASSLGPGGAQKTQYF
d_gene: TRBD1; j_gene: TRBJ2-1; v_gene: TRBV2; abundance: .; CDR3nt: TGTGCCAGCAAAGGGGACAGGGACCTAAATGAGCAGTTCTTC; CDR3aa: CASKGDRDLNEQFF
d_gene: TRBD2; j_gene: TRBJ2-3; v_gene: TRBV4-3; abundance: few; CDR3nt: TGCGCCAGCAGCCAAGTGGTTCTAGCGGCAGATACGCAGTATTTT; CDR3aa: CASSQVVLAADTQYF
d_gene: TRBD2; j_gene: TRBJ2-1; v_gene: TRBV20-1; abundance: .; CDR3nt: TGCAGTGCTAGCCTCCGACTAGCGGTCTCCTACAATGAGCAGTTCTTC; CDR3aa: CSASLRLAVSYNEQFF
d_gene: TRBD2; j_gene: TRBJ2-3; v_gene: TRBV12-3/TRBV12-4; abundance: many; CDR3nt: TGTGCCAGCAGTTCCCAGACGATGCGGGGGGGCGGTTTGGCAGATACGCAGTATTTT; CDR3aa: CASSSQTMRGGGLADTQYF
d_gene: TRBD2; j_gene: TRBJ2-7; v_gene: TRBV20-1; abundance: once; CDR3nt: TGCAGTGCTAGAGATGGTAGCGGGAGCTCCTACAATGAGCAGTACTTC; CDR3aa: CSARDGSGSSYNEQYF
d_gene: TRBD1; j_gene: TRBJ1-6; v_gene: TRBV6-6; abundance: .; CDR3nt: TGTGCCAGCAGGCCGGGACAGACGAGCTCCTATAATTCACCCCTCCACTTT; CDR3aa: CASRPGQTSSYNSPLHF
d_gene: .; j_gene: TRBJ1-5; v_gene: TRBV7-6; abundance: few; CDR3nt: TGTGCCAGCAGCCCAAGCGGGGCACGCCAACGTTATAGCAATCAGCCCCAGCATTTT; CDR3aa: CASSPSGARQRYSNQPQHF
d_gene: .; j_gene: TRBJ2-7; v_gene: TRBV6-2/TRBV6-3; abundance: many; CDR3nt: TGTGCCAGCACCTACGAGCAGTACTTC; CDR3aa: CASTYEQYF
d_gene: .; j_gene: TRBJ2-1; v_gene: TRBV29-1; abundance: .; CDR3nt: TGCAGCGTTGGCCCCCCCGAGGGGGGGAAGGGCGAGCAGTTCTTC; CDR3aa: CSVGPPEGGKGEQFF
d_gene: .; j_gene: TRBJ1-2; v_gene: TRBV4-1; abundance: .; CDR3nt: TGCGCCAGCAGCCAAGATGGAAGGGAGAACTATGGCTACACCTTC; CDR3aa: CASSQDGRENYGYTF